What follows describes a single T cell receptor (beta chain). Its antigen remains undetermined. There are no base qualities to consult, and no much larger clone falls within one base. TCRbeta CDR3 regions were amplified from genomic DNA using the immunoSEQ Assay, a bias-controlled multiplex PCR. The original methods were these. Within the assay, amplification of reference gene primers was used to estimate how many nucleated cells each sample contained. To quantify the absolute abundance of each unique TCRbeta CDR3 rearrangement, sequence reads were collapsed and filtered. For each sample, productive Simpson clonality was calculated as the square root of Simpson's diversity index across productive rearrangements. TCRdb stores this immuneACCESS table with in-frame sequences only. Part of the clones is absent; in the studies checked, under half of the shortfall reflects unresolved V genes, and no reason is known for the rest. V and J calls and clone size are copied from that table; D and trimming were computed from the DNA. This sample is represented by approximately 240,000 clones; approximately 86% of them were singletons. In total, the top ten clones hold more than 4.5% of the sample.

Each collaborating institution followed its own protocols to collect whole blood in K2EDTA tubes. Collaborator samples were shipped for TCRbeta analysis as frozen whole blood, isolated PBMCs, or DNA extracted from either sample type. These data come from a study of blood T cell repertoires in COVID-19 (dated by TCRdb to about 2020). Study-level background: The collaborator samples originated in the United States, Italy and Spain and spanned the acute and convalescent phases of COVID-19. The prospective study material was composed of cDNA or gDNA derived from T cells, B-cell-depleted T cells, or PBMCs. The dataset comprised deeply sampled blood TCRbeta repertoires from subjects exposed to, actively infected with, or recovered from COVID-19. The repertoires were made available in a free public database intended to serve as a resource for research on the immune response to SARS-CoV-2. Samples were obtained from the ongoing ImmuneRACE study (first 160 participants) and from over 1,000 subjects provided by 6 global collaborators. A de-identified subject ID, COVID-19 status, age in years and sex were almost always included in the sample metadata. HLA class I and class II types, where available, came from metadata supplied by the sample provider rather than from assay-based typing.

The paper's findings and limits, for the study overall: The amount of clinical and demographic metadata varied by source and participant and was provided uncurated.

The sequenced sample consisted of peripheral blood. This TCR derives from a woman over 75 with active or convalescent COVID-19.

The bases are TGTGCCAGCAGTCTAAGACAGGGGAGCAGGCGGCTAGGCTATGGCTACACCTTC. Its protein is CASSLRQGSRRLGYGYTF. The sequence is built from TRBV6-6 and TRBJ1-2; the central 8 bases match TRBD1. Ends trimmed: V by 5 bases, J by 4 bases; bases unmatched to a gene: 18. CDR1 and CDR2 were assigned from the germline V gene (reference sequence) as MNHNY and SVGAGI. From its cysteine to its phenylalanine, the CDR3 spans 18 amino acids. The entry retains the CDR3 DNA only, 54 bases that are in frame from base 1.